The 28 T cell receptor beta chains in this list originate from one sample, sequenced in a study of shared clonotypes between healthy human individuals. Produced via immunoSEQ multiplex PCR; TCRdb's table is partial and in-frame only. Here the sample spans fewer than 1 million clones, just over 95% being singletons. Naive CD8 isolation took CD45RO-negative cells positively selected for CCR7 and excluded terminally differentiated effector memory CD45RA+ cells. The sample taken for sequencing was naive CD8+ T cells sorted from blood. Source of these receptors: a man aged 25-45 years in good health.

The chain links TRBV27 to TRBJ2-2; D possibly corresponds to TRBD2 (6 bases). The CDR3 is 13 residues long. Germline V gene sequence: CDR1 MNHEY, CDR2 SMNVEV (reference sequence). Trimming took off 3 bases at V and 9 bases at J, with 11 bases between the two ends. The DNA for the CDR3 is TGTGCCAGCAGTTTGACTAGTCGCCGGGAGCTGTTTTTT. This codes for CASSLTSRRELFF.

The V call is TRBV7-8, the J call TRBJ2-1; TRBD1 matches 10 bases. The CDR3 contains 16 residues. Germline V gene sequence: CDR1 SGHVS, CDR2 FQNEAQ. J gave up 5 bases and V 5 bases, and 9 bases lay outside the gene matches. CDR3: CASSDQDRGLHNEQFF. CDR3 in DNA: TGTGCCAGCAGCGATCAAGACAGGGGGCTCCACAATGAGCAGTTCTTC.

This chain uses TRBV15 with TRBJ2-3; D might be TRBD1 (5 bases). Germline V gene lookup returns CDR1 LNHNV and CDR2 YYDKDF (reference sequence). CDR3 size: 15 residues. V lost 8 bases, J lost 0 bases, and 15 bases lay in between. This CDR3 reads CATQGAGASTDTQYF. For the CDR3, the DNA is TGTGCCACCCAGGGCGCTGGGGCCAGCACAGATACGCAGTATTTT.

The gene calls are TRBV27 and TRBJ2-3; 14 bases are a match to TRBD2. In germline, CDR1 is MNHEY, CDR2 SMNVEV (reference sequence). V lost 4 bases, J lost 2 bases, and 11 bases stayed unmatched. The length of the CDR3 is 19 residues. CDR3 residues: CASSSGLAGDLFSTDTQYF. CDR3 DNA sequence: TGTGCCAGCAGTTCGGGACTAGCGGGAGATCTTTTCTCCACAGATACGCAGTATTTT.

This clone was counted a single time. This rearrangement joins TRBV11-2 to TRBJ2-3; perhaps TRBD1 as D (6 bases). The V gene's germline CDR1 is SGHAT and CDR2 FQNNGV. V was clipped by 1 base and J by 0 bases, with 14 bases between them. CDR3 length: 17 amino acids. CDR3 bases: TGTGCCAGCAGCTTAGGGCGATACAGGGTGAGCACAGATACGCAGTATTTT. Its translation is CASSLGRYRVSTDTQYF.

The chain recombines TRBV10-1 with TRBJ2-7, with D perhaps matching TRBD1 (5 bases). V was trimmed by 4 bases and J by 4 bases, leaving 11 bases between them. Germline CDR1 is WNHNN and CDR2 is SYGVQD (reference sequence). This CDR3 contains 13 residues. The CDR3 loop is CASSVDTRYEQYF. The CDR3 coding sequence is TGCGCCAGCAGTGTGGACACTCGGTACGAGCAGTACTTC.

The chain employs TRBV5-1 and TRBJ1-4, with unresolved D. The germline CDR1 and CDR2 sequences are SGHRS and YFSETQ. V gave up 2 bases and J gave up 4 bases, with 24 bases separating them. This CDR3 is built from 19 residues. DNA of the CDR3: TGCGCCAGCAGCTTATCTCCCGTTATTTTAGGCAGCATTAATGAAAAACTGTTTTTT. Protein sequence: CASSLSPVILGSINEKLFF.

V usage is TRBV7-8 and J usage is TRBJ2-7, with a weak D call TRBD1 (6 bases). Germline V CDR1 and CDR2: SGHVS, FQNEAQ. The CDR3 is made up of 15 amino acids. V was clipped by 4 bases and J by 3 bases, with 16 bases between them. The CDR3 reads CASSSTWQGRYEQYF. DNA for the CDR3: TGTGCCAGCAGCTCCACTTGGCAGGGGCGCTACGAGCAGTACTTC.

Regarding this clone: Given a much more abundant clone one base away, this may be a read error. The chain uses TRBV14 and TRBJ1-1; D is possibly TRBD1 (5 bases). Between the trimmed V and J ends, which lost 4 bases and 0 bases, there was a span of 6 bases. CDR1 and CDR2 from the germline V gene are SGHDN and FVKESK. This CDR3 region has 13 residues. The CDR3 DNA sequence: TGTGCCAGCAGCCCGACAGTGAACACTGAAGCTTTCTTT. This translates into CASSPTVNTEAFF.

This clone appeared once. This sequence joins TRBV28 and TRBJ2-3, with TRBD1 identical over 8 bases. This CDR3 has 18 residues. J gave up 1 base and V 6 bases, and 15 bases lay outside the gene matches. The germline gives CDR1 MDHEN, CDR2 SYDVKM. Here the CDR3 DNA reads TGTGCCAGCAGCGTGGGGCAGGGGGCGCTTGGGGGCACAGATACGCAGTATTTT. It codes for CASSVGQGALGGTDTQYF. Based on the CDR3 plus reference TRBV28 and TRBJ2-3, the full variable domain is DVKVTQSSRYLVKRTGEKVFLECVQDMDHENMFWYRQDPGLGLRLIYFSYDVKMKEKGDIPEGYSVSREKKERFSLILESASTNQTSMYLCASSVGQGALGGTDTQYFGPGTRLTVL.

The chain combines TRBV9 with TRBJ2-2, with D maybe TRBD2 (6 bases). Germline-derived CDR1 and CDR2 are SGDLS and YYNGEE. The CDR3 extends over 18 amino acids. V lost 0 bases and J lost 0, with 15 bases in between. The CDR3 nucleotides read TGTGCCAGCAGCGTAGCTCTGAGGCGGGAAACGAACACCGGGGAGCTGTTTTTT. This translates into CASSVALRRETNTGELFF.

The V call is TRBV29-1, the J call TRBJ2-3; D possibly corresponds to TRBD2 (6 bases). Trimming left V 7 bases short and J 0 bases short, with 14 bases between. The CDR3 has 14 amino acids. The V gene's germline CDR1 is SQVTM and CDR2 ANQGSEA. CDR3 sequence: CSAGVVPSTDTQYF. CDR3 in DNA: TGCAGCGCGGGGGTAGTACCAAGCACAGATACGCAGTATTTT.

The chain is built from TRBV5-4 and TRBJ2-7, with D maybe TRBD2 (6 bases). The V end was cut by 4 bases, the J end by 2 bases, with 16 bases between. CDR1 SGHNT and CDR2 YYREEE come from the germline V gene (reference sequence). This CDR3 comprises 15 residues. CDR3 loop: CASSLEGSGPYEQYF. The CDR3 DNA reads TGTGCCAGCAGCCTTGAGGGGAGCGGGCCCTACGAGCAGTACTTC.

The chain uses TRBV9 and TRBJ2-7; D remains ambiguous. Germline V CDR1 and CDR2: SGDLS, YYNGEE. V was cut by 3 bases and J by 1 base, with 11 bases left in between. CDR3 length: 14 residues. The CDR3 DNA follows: TGTGCCAGCAGCGGCGTTGACGCTTCCTACGAGCAGTACTTC. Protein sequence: CASSGVDASYEQYF.

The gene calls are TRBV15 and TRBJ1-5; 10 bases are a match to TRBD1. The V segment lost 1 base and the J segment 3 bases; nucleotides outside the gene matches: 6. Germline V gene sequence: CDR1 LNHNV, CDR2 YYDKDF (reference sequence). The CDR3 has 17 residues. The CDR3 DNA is TGTGCCACCAGCAGAGTAGGGACAGGGGCTATCAATCAGCCCCAGCATTTT. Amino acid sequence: CATSRVGTGAINQPQHF.

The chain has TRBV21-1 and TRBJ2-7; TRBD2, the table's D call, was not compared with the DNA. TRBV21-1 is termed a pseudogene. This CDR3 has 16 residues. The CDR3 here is CASSSRTTGLIYEQYF. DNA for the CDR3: TGTGCCAGCAGCAGCAGGACAACGGGACTTATCTACGAGCAGTACTTC.

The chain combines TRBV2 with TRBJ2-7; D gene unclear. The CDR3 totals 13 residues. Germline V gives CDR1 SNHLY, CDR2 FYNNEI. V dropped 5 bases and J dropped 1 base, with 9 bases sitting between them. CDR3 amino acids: CASSPQISYEQYF. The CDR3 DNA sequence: TGTGCCAGCAGTCCCCAGATATCCTACGAGCAGTACTTC.

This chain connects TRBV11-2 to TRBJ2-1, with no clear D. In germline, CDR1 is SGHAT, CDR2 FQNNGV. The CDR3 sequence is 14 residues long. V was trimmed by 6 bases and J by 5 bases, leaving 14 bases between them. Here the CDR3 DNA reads TGTGCCAGCAGTGTAATTTCGAGGAACAATGAGCAGTTCTTC. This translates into CASSVISRNNEQFF.

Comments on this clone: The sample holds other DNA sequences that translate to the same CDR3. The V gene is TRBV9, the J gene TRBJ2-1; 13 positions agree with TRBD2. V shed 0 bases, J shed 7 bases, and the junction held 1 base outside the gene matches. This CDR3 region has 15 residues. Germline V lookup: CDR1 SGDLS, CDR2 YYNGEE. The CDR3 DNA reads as TGTGCCAGCAGCGTAGGACTAGCGGGAGGTAATGAGCAGTTCTTC. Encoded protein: CASSVGLAGGNEQFF.

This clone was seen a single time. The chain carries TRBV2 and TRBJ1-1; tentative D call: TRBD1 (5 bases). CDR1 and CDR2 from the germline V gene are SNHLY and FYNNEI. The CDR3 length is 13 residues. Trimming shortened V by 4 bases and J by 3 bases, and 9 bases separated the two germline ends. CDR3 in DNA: TGTGCCAGCAGTGGGCAGGGAGACACTGAAGCTTTCTTT. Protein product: CASSGQGDTEAFF.

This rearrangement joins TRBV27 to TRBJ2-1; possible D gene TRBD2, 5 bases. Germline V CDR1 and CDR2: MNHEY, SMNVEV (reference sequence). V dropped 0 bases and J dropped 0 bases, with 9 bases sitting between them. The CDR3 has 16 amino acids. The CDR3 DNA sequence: TGTGCCAGCAGTTTATCGCTCGGGGACTCCTACAATGAGCAGTTCTTC. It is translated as CASSLSLGDSYNEQFF.

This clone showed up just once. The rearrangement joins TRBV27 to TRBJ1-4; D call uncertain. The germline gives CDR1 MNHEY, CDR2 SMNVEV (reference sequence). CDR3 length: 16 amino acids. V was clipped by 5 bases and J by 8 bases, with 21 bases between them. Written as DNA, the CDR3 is TGTGCCAGCAGTAGCCACGACGGACCCCCTGGCGAAAAACTGTTTTTT. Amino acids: CASSSHDGPPGEKLFF.

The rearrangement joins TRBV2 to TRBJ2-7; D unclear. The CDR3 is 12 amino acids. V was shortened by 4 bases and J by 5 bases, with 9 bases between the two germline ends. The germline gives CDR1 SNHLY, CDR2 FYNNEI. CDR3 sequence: CASSGRRNEQYF. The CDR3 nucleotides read TGTGCCAGCAGTGGACGGCGGAACGAGCAGTACTTC.

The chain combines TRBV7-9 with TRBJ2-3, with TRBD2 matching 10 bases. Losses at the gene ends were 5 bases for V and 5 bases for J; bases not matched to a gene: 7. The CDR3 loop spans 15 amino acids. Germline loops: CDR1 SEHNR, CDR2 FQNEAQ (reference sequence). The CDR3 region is CASSLPGLARDTQYF. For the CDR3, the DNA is TGTGCCAGCAGCCTTCCGGGACTAGCGAGAGATACGCAGTATTTT.

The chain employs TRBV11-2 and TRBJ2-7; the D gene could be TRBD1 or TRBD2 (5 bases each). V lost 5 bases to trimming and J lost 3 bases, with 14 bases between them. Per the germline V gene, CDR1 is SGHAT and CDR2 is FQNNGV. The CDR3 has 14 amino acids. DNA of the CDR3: TGTGCCAGCAGCGGGGACCGGGGACGCTACGAGCAGTACTTC. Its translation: CASSGDRGRYEQYF.

The DNA of the CDR3 is TGTGCCAGCAGCGTCCCTAAGGACAGCTCGAACACCGGGGAGCTGTTTTTT. This translates into CASSVPKDSSNTGELFF. The chain combines TRBV9 with TRBJ2-2; TRBD1 is a possible D gene (6 bases). The germline V gene encodes CDR1 SGDLS and CDR2 YYNGEE. V was trimmed by 2 bases and J by 0 bases, leaving 14 bases between them. CDR3 length: 17 amino acids.

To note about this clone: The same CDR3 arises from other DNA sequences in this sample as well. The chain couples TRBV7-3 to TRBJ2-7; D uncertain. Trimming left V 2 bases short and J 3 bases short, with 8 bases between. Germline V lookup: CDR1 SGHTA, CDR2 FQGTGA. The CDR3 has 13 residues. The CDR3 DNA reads TGTGCCAGCAGCTTAGGTAACAGCTACGAGCAGTACTTC. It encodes CASSLGNSYEQYF.

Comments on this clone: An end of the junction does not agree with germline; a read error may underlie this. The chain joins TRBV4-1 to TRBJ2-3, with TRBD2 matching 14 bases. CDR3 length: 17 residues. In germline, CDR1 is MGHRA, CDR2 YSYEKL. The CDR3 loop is CASSRTGTSGSTNTQYF. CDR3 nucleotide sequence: TGCGCCAGCAGCCGAACAGGGACTAGCGGGAGCACAAATACGCAGTATTTT.